This T cell receptor (beta chain) was sequenced for a study of shared T cell receptors in the human thymus. This CDR3 has 14 residues. Germline V gene lookup returns CDR1 SNHLY and CDR2 FYNNEI. With 11 bases clipped from V and 0 bases from J, the junction kept 6 bases outside the gene matches. Libraries were prepared by immunoSEQ multiplex PCR; TCRdb keeps only in-frame clonotypes and omits some of them. Of roughly 550,000 clones listed, 75% to 85% were seen once; the top ten hold about 0.013%. Separately, the same data were catalogued under a study of human thymus T cells. From that report: Healthy Finnish infants having corrective surgery for congenital heart defects served as donors. Both thymic and peripheral blood repertoires showed apparently biased V and J usage.

Specimen: thymocytes. The V call is TRBV2, the J call TRBJ2-1, with TRBD2 matching over 8 bases. This clonotype was sampled from a boy younger than two with a congenital heart defect. The CDR3 region is CARHREGSYNEQFF. CDR3 in DNA: TGTGCCCGGCATCGGGAGGGCTCCTACAATGAGCAGTTCTTC.